This T cell receptor (beta chain) was observed in a study of regulatory T cells in long-lasting Graves disease. General study findings and limits: Exclusively peripheral blood, rather than thyroid tissue, was studied.

Time point: newly diagnosed GD, antithyroid drugs for less than 3 months. Isolated PBMC RNA provided the starting material for the TCR library. Germline assignment: CDR1 SGHTA and CDR2 FQGNSA. This CDR3 has 13 residues. Trimming removed 5 bases at V and 7 bases at J, with 14 bases between. Turning to this clonotype: Its target is not known. A much larger clone differs by one base, so this may be a read error.

With iRepertoire HTBI primers and Arm-PCR of CDR3 regions, TCR beta libraries were built. Via MiXCR, TCRdb re-called the multiplex PCR reads, giving one row per CDR3 protein. The data show approximately 400,000 distinct CDR3 sequences, approximately 12% seen once. These data also featured in a second study, about T cells in Graves' hyperthyroidism and ophthalmopathy. That work states: The diagnoses drew upon clinical symptoms, serum thyroxine and TRAb, thyroid ultrasound and orbital computed tomography.

V gene TRBV7-2 combines with J gene TRBJ2-5; D is perhaps TRBD1 or TRBD2 (7 bases each). This specimen consisted of peripheral blood mononuclear cells (PBMCs), obtained at new diagnosis, from a patient treated with antithyroid drugs. This TCR derives from a woman between 18 and 30 years old with Graves disease. CDR3 coding DNA: TGTGCCAGCAGCCCAGGGGGGGCAGGGACCCAGTACTTC. Translating it yields CASSPGGAGTQYF.